This is a list of T cell receptor beta chains from one sample in a study of T-cell reconstitution after alpha-beta-depleted transplantation in children. TCRdb reprocessed the PCR reads with MiXCR, giving one entry per CDR3 protein. Among about 400,000 distinct CDR3 sequences listed, about an eighth were seen once. The source was PBMCs, collected from the stem cell graft. Source of these receptors: a human donor who donated a stem cell graft to a child with Fanconi anemia. Each CDR3 is given with its conserved first and last residue. The D gene is left open where the match is weak. Size values are once, few and many counts, or a class for expanded clones, and some rows have none.

j_gene: TRBJ2-7; v_gene: TRBV4-3; abundance: few; d_gene: .; CDR3nt: TGCGCCAGCAGCCAAGATTCGACGGGGGCAACCTACGAGCAGTACTTC; CDR3aa: CASSQDSTGATYEQYF
j_gene: TRBJ1-2; v_gene: TRBV5-1; abundance: .; d_gene: TRBD1; CDR3nt: TGCGCCAGCACGGTGGGACCGGGACAGCACTATGGCTACACCTTC; CDR3aa: CASTVGPGQHYGYTF
j_gene: TRBJ1-5; v_gene: TRBV20-1; abundance: once; d_gene: .; CDR3nt: TGCAGTGCTAGAGACTATCGTAGCCCTGATCAGCCCCAGCATTTT; CDR3aa: CSARDYRSPDQPQHF
j_gene: TRBJ2-5; v_gene: TRBV20-1; abundance: many; d_gene: .; CDR3nt: TGCAGTGCTAGCGACGGGGGAATAGGAGAGACCCAGTACTTC; CDR3aa: CSASDGGIGETQYF
j_gene: TRBJ2-2; v_gene: TRBV7-9; abundance: many; d_gene: .; CDR3nt: TGTGCCAGCAGCTTGATCGGGGAGCTGTTTTTT; CDR3aa: CASSLIGELFF
j_gene: TRBJ2-5; v_gene: TRBV20-1; abundance: many; d_gene: TRBD1; CDR3nt: TGCAGTGCTGGCGAGGGACAGGACCAAGAGACCCAGTACTTC; CDR3aa: CSAGEGQDQETQYF
j_gene: TRBJ2-5; v_gene: TRBV29-1; abundance: many; d_gene: .; CDR3nt: TGCAGCGTTGTCAGGAATCTACAAGAGACCCAGTACTTC; CDR3aa: CSVVRNLQETQYF
j_gene: TRBJ2-1; v_gene: TRBV12-3/TRBV12-4; abundance: few; d_gene: .; CDR3nt: TGTGCCAGCAGTCCGTGGTCCTACAATGAGCAGTTCTTC; CDR3aa: CASSPWSYNEQFF
j_gene: TRBJ2-3; v_gene: TRBV7-2; abundance: many; d_gene: .; CDR3nt: TGTGCCAGCAGCTTTAGGGGGACAGATACGCAGTATTTT; CDR3aa: CASSFRGTDTQYF
j_gene: TRBJ1-2; v_gene: TRBV12-3/TRBV12-4; abundance: few; d_gene: .; CDR3nt: TGTGCCAGCAGTCCCCGACAGGACCACTATGGCTACACCTTC; CDR3aa: CASSPRQDHYGYTF
j_gene: TRBJ1-2; v_gene: TRBV10-3; abundance: .; d_gene: .; CDR3nt: TGTGCCATCAGTGGGACGTCGGAGGGGGGCTACACCTTC; CDR3aa: CAISGTSEGGYTF
j_gene: TRBJ1-1; v_gene: TRBV12-3/TRBV12-4; abundance: .; d_gene: TRBD1; CDR3nt: TGTGCCAGCAGTTTAGGACCGACAGGGGTGAACACTGAAGCTTTCTTT; CDR3aa: CASSLGPTGVNTEAFF
j_gene: TRBJ2-2; v_gene: TRBV20-1; abundance: few; d_gene: .; CDR3nt: TGCAGTGCTAGAGATCGCAGCCGTGGAACCGGGGAGCTGTTTTTT; CDR3aa: CSARDRSRGTGELFF
j_gene: TRBJ2-1; v_gene: TRBV27; abundance: .; d_gene: .; CDR3nt: TGTGCCAGCAGTTTCCGACGGTACAATGAGCAGTTCTTC; CDR3aa: CASSFRRYNEQFF
j_gene: TRBJ1-2; v_gene: TRBV18; abundance: .; d_gene: TRBD1; CDR3nt: TGTGCCAGCTCACAGGCGGAGAGCAGGGGGCACGGCTACACCTTC; CDR3aa: CASSQAESRGHGYTF
j_gene: TRBJ1-3; v_gene: TRBV30; abundance: .; d_gene: .; CDR3nt: TGTGCCTGGAGTGTACCCGGTAGGAGAAACACCATATATTTT; CDR3aa: CAWSVPGRRNTIYF
j_gene: TRBJ2-3; v_gene: TRBV11-2; abundance: .; d_gene: .; CDR3nt: TGTGCCAGCAGCTTTCTGGGTAGCACAGATACGCAGTATTTT; CDR3aa: CASSFLGSTDTQYF
j_gene: TRBJ2-5; v_gene: TRBV10-3; abundance: many; d_gene: TRBD1; CDR3nt: TGTGCCATCAGTGAGACAGGGGGAGAGACCCAGTACTTC; CDR3aa: CAISETGGETQYF
j_gene: TRBJ1-2; v_gene: TRBV12-3/TRBV12-4; abundance: .; d_gene: .; CDR3nt: TGTGCCAGCAGTCAGGAACCTAAGAGTGGCTACACCTTC; CDR3aa: CASSQEPKSGYTF
j_gene: TRBJ1-5; v_gene: TRBV28; abundance: many; d_gene: .; CDR3nt: TGTGCCAGCAGACCTCCAGGGACAACACTTCAGCCCCAGCATTTT; CDR3aa: CASRPPGTTLQPQHF
j_gene: TRBJ1-5; v_gene: TRBV20-1; abundance: few; d_gene: .; CDR3nt: TGCAGTGCTAGAGCTACAAGCTCTTCTGATCAGCCCCAGCATTTT; CDR3aa: CSARATSSSDQPQHF
j_gene: TRBJ2-3; v_gene: TRBV12-5; abundance: few; d_gene: .; CDR3nt: TGTGCTAGTGGTTCCGTCCAAGGAGATACGCAGTATTTT; CDR3aa: CASGSVQGDTQYF
j_gene: TRBJ2-7; v_gene: TRBV29-1; abundance: many; d_gene: .; CDR3nt: TGCAGCGCCTACGGTGAAGGGAAGATGAGCGAGCAGTACTTC; CDR3aa: CSAYGEGKMSEQYF
j_gene: TRBJ2-5; v_gene: TRBV18; abundance: .; d_gene: .; CDR3nt: TGTGCCAGCTCGGTACAGGAGCGGGAGACCCAGTACTTC; CDR3aa: CASSVQERETQYF
j_gene: TRBJ2-2; v_gene: TRBV3-1; abundance: .; d_gene: TRBD2; CDR3nt: TGTGCCAGCAGCCAAGGACCCCGGACTAGCACCGGGGAGCTGTTTTTT; CDR3aa: CASSQGPRTSTGELFF
j_gene: TRBJ2-1; v_gene: TRBV5-1; abundance: few; d_gene: TRBD1; CDR3nt: TGCGCCAGCAGCCCCCTCAGACAGGGAAGCTCCTACAATGAGCAGTTCTTC; CDR3aa: CASSPLRQGSSYNEQFF
j_gene: TRBJ2-1; v_gene: TRBV7-2; abundance: few; d_gene: TRBD2; CDR3nt: TGTGCCAGCAGCTTACGGGGGGAGTACAATGAGCAGTTCTTC; CDR3aa: CASSLRGEYNEQFF
j_gene: TRBJ2-7; v_gene: TRBV29-1; abundance: many; d_gene: .; CDR3nt: TGCAGCGTCTTCGAGGCCTACGAGCAGTACTTC; CDR3aa: CSVFEAYEQYF
j_gene: TRBJ2-3; v_gene: TRBV10-3; abundance: few; d_gene: .; CDR3nt: TGTGCCATCAGTGAAACCGGGAAGGCGCAGTATTTT; CDR3aa: CAISETGKAQYF
j_gene: TRBJ1-5; v_gene: TRBV5-1; abundance: .; d_gene: .; CDR3nt: TGCGCCAGCAGCTTGGGAGCGGGATTCGGGGATTCCCAGCCCCAGCATTTT; CDR3aa: CASSLGAGFGDSQPQHF
j_gene: TRBJ1-3; v_gene: TRBV14; abundance: .; d_gene: .; CDR3nt: TGTGCCAGCAGCCAAGTGGGCTCTGGAAACACCATATATTTT; CDR3aa: CASSQVGSGNTIYF
j_gene: TRBJ1-1; v_gene: TRBV28; abundance: .; d_gene: .; CDR3nt: TGTGCCAGCCGACCCCCAGGGGATCGGACTGAAGCTTTCTTT; CDR3aa: CASRPPGDRTEAFF
j_gene: TRBJ1-2; v_gene: TRBV7-2; abundance: many; d_gene: .; CDR3nt: TGTGCCAGCAGCCCCTCCGGGACTTCGCTTAACTATGGCTACACCTTC; CDR3aa: CASSPSGTSLNYGYTF
j_gene: TRBJ2-5; v_gene: TRBV4-2; abundance: .; d_gene: .; CDR3nt: TGTGCCAGCAGCCATAATCGGGCCACCCAGTACTTC; CDR3aa: CASSHNRATQYF
j_gene: TRBJ2-5; v_gene: TRBV10-1; abundance: few; d_gene: TRBD1; CDR3nt: TGCGCCAGCAGTAAGGACAGGGGGGTGGGGACCCAGTACTTC; CDR3aa: CASSKDRGVGTQYF
j_gene: TRBJ1-3; v_gene: TRBV11-2; abundance: .; d_gene: TRBD1; CDR3nt: TGTGCCAGCAGCTTAACCCAGGGGGTATGGGACACCATATATTTT; CDR3aa: CASSLTQGVWDTIYF
j_gene: TRBJ2-3; v_gene: TRBV15; abundance: few; d_gene: TRBD2; CDR3nt: TGTGCCACCAATGGTCGCGCGGGGGGGGTCACAGATACGCAGTATTTT; CDR3aa: CATNGRAGGVTDTQYF
j_gene: TRBJ1-1; v_gene: TRBV5-1; abundance: many; d_gene: .; CDR3nt: TGCGCCAGCAGCTTTACATCAGGGACGGAAGCTTTCTTT; CDR3aa: CASSFTSGTEAFF
j_gene: TRBJ1-2; v_gene: TRBV5-1; abundance: .; d_gene: TRBD1; CDR3nt: TGCGCCAGCAGCGACGGGACAGCGGGCGTCGGCTACACCTTC; CDR3aa: CASSDGTAGVGYTF
j_gene: TRBJ2-3; v_gene: TRBV11-2; abundance: once; d_gene: TRBD2; CDR3nt: TGTGCCAGCAGCTACAATCGGGGGGTTAGCACAGATACGCAGTATTTT; CDR3aa: CASSYNRGVSTDTQYF
j_gene: TRBJ2-3; v_gene: TRBV12-3/TRBV12-4; abundance: few; d_gene: TRBD1; CDR3nt: TGTGCCAGCAGACCGGGACAGTTTTTCCATACGCAGTATTTT; CDR3aa: CASRPGQFFHTQYF
j_gene: TRBJ2-5; v_gene: TRBV5-1; abundance: few; d_gene: TRBD1; CDR3nt: TGCGCCAGCAGCCCCGGGACAGGGGGCGGGGGTCAAGAGACCCAGTACTTC; CDR3aa: CASSPGTGGGGQETQYF
j_gene: TRBJ1-2; v_gene: TRBV29-1; abundance: few; d_gene: .; CDR3nt: TGCAGCGTTGTAGGCACCGACAGTAAGGGGTACGGCTACACCTTC; CDR3aa: CSVVGTDSKGYGYTF